This entry lists 26 T cell receptor beta chains sequenced from one sample in a study of T cell repertoires in cytomegalovirus infection. Each CDR3 protein gets one entry after TCRdb re-called the reads with MiXCR. The sample has some 500,000 distinct CDR3 sequences, over 35% seen once. No antigen is known for these receptors. The input for sequencing was cultured PBMCs, taken from culture after CMV antigen stimulation. The receptors here all came from a human donor in good health (CMV status not recorded). Some clones in this sample may be carry-over from other donors' samples.

This clonotype has only a few counts. The rearrangement uses TRBV15 and TRBJ2-1; 9 nucleotides line up with TRBD1. This CDR3 has 16 residues. CDR1 and CDR2 from the germline V gene are LNHNV and YYDKDF (reference sequence). The trim removed 5 bases at V and 0 bases at J, leaving 5 bases unmatched. The CDR3 DNA sequence: TGTGCCACCAGCGAGGAGGGACAGGGCTCCTACAATGAGCAGTTCTTC. Residues: CATSEEGQGSYNEQFF.

The V and J genes are TRBV2 and TRBJ1-6; no firm D call. This CDR3 region has 12 residues. Germline CDR1 reads SNHLY; CDR2 reads FYNNEI. V lost 7 bases to trimming and J lost 9 bases, with 10 bases between them. In nucleotides, the CDR3 is TGTGCCAGCACTCCAACCAGTTCACCCCTCCACTTT. Its translation is CASTPTSSPLHF.

A few counts support this clonotype. This sequence joins TRBV5-5 and TRBJ2-3; no definite D call. In germline, CDR1 is SGHKS, CDR2 YYEKEE (reference sequence). The V end lost 4 bases, the J end lost 5 bases, and 14 bases lay between the germline ends. This CDR3 has 14 residues. DNA for the CDR3: TGTGCCAGCAGCCCGGAACTGCACATAGATACGCAGTATTTT. Protein sequence: CASSPELHIDTQYF. Drawing the rest from reference TRBV5-5 and TRBJ2-3, the complete variable domain is DAGVTQSPTHLIKTRGQQVTLRCSPISGHKSVSWYQQVLGQGPQFIFQYYEKEERGRGNFPDRFSARQFPNYSSELNVNALLLGDSALYLCASSPELHIDTQYFGPGTRLTVL.

This clonotype has just a few counts. This rearrangement joins TRBV7-2 to TRBJ2-4; a weak D match, TRBD2 (6 bases). The CDR3 sequence is 16 residues long. Germline V lookup: CDR1 SGHTA, CDR2 FQGNSA. V lost 5 bases and J lost 6, with 20 bases in between. For the CDR3, the DNA is TGTGCCAGCAGCCCGCCTCGGATTAGCGGAGTAAACATTCAGTACTTC. Translated, it gives CASSPPRISGVNIQYF.

The chain links TRBV19 to TRBJ1-5; D remains unclear. Deletions cut 2 bases from V and 6 bases from J, with 17 bases between. The CDR3 is 16 amino acids. Germline V gene lookup returns CDR1 LNHDA and CDR2 SQIVND (reference sequence). CDR3 nucleotides: TGTGCCAGTAGTATACGTTACGGAGGGTTCGGTCAGCCCCAGCATTTT. Its protein is CASSIRYGGFGQPQHF.

The genes are TRBV5-5 and TRBJ1-5; no reliable D call. The CDR3 loop spans 15 amino acids. The ends were cut back, 4 bases at V and 3 bases at J, with 14 bases in the middle. The germline gives CDR1 SGHKS, CDR2 YYEKEE (reference sequence). CDR3 DNA sequence: TGTGCCAGCAGCCGAACTTCGAGGAACAATCAGCCCCAGCATTTT. The encoded protein is CASSRTSRNNQPQHF.

This clonotype was seen more than once but under ten times. The chain joins TRBV6-5 to TRBJ1-1; 7 positions match TRBD1. After removal of 8 bases from V and 0 bases from J, the junction contained 18 bases not matched to a gene. The CDR3 is made up of 18 amino acids. In germline, CDR1 is MNHEY, CDR2 SVGAGI. CDR3 sequence: CASGFKRDRQKLNTEAFF. CDR3 DNA sequence: TGTGCCAGCGGTTTCAAGAGGGACAGACAAAAGCTGAACACTGAAGCTTTCTTT.

This clonotype came up a few times. The rearrangement joins TRBV7-2 to TRBJ2-3, with D perhaps TRBD1 or TRBD2 (5 bases each). Trimming pared 3 bases from V and 5 bases from J, leaving 21 bases between. Germline CDR1 reads SGHTA; CDR2 reads FQGNSA. The CDR3 has 17 residues. CDR3 residues: CASSLSGPGRGQDTQYF. Written as DNA, the CDR3 is TGTGCCAGCAGCTTGAGCGGACCAGGACGGGGCCAAGATACGCAGTATTTT.

This clonotype occurred a few times. The chain uses TRBV4-2 and TRBJ2-7; weak D call: TRBD1 (7 bases). This CDR3 comprises 17 residues. Germline CDR1 reads LGHNA; CDR2 reads YNFKEQ. V was trimmed by 0 bases and J by 5 bases, leaving 20 bases between them. The CDR3, as DNA: TGTGCCAGCAGCCAAGAGGGAGCCGCAGGGGGGAGCAACGAGCAGTACTTC. Translation gives CASSQEGAAGGSNEQYF.

The chain has TRBV5-4 and TRBJ2-5; 7 bases match TRBD1. Germline V lookup: CDR1 SGHNT, CDR2 YYREEE (reference sequence). Germline trimming cut 4 bases from V and 5 bases from J; bases unmatched to any gene: 8. The CDR3 is 14 amino acids. The CDR3 nucleotides are TGTGCCAGCAGCGCGGAGAGGGGGCGCGAGACCCAGTACTTC. Its protein product is CASSAERGRETQYF.

The V and J genes are TRBV7-2 and TRBJ2-6; tentative D call: TRBD1 (5 bases). Germline-derived CDR1 and CDR2 are SGHTA and FQGNSA. Trimming took 2 bases from V and 3 from J, leaving 11 bases between them. There are 16 residues in the CDR3. In DNA, the CDR3 is TGTGCCAGCAGCTTAACGACAGCCTTTGGGGCCAACGTCCTGACTTTC. This gives the protein CASSLTTAFGANVLTF.

This clonotype has only a few counts. This rearrangement joins TRBV3-1 to TRBJ1-6; maybe TRBD1 (5 bases). The CDR3 has 16 residues. Trimming took 1 base from V and 3 from J, leaving 10 bases between them. The germline CDR1 and CDR2 sequences are LGHDT and YNNKEL (reference sequence). This CDR3 is CASSQAGSVYNSPLHF. The CDR3 bases are TGTGCCAGCAGCCAAGCAGGGTCGGTCTATAATTCACCCCTCCACTTT.

The chain employs TRBV6-1 and TRBJ1-2, with 7 bases aligning to TRBD1. Germline CDR1 and CDR2: MNHNS and SASEGT. V dropped 5 bases and J dropped 4; count of bases not matched to a gene: 7. The CDR3 has 14 amino acids. CDR3 sequence (DNA): TGTGCCAGCAGTCTTCTGGCAGGGGGCTATGGCTACACCTTC. The encoded protein is CASSLLAGGYGYTF.

The chain has TRBV27 and TRBJ2-7, with 9 nucleotides matching TRBD1. J lost 2 bases, V lost 4 bases, and 6 bases had no gene match. CDR3 length: 15 amino acids. Looked up from germline, CDR1 is MNHEY and CDR2 is SMNVEV (reference sequence). Here the CDR3 reads CASSYRGTGPYEQYF. CDR3 bases: TGTGCCAGCAGTTACCGGGGGACAGGGCCCTACGAGCAGTACTTC.

The chain combines TRBV5-1 with TRBJ1-4; tentatively, D is TRBD1 (5 bases). Trimming pared 5 bases from V and 8 bases from J, leaving 16 bases between. The length of the CDR3 is 14 residues. Germline values: CDR1 SGHRS, CDR2 YFSETQ. The CDR3 DNA follows: TGCGCCAGCAGTGGGGACTCCCGCGCAGAAAAACTGTTTTTT. This encodes CASSGDSRAEKLFF.

The sample holds a few counts of this clonotype. V and J are TRBV7-2 and TRBJ2-3; unclear D gene. V lost 5 bases and J lost 8, with 14 bases in between. Germline values: CDR1 SGHTA, CDR2 FQGNSA. CDR3 length equals 13 residues. CDR3 coding DNA: TGTGCCAGCAGCCCCTTACTTTGGGTTACGCAGTATTTT. Its translation is CASSPLLWVTQYF.

V is TRBV12-3 or TRBV12-4 and J is TRBJ2-1; D not certain. The V end lost 4 bases, the J end lost 16 bases, and 14 bases lay between the germline ends. The CDR3 covers 11 residues. The CDR3 coding sequence is TGTGCCAGCAGTTCAACTCGCGGTCCTTTCTTC. Residues: CASSSTRGPFF.

Worth noting for this clonotype: The junction and the germline gene differ at one end; a read error may be behind it. J is TRBJ2-7 and V is TRBV18; TRBD2 might be the D (6 bases). The CDR3 has 13 residues. Germline V gene lookup returns CDR1 KGHSH and CDR2 LQKENI. CDR3 sequence reads: CTSSGESSYEQYF. The CDR3 DNA reads TGTACCAGCTCGGGGGAAAGCTCCTACGAGCAGTACTTC.

This clonotype has at least ten counts. The chain employs TRBV14 and TRBJ2-5, with D hard to call. V was trimmed by 8 bases and J by 4 bases, leaving 14 bases between them. The CDR3 is made up of 13 amino acids. CDR1 and CDR2 from the germline V gene are SGHDN and FVKESK. CDR3 coding DNA: TGTGCCAGCCGCCGACAAGGATCAGAGACCCAGTACTTC. This encodes CASRRQGSETQYF.

This clonotype was counted between two and nine times. The chain recombines TRBV6-2 or TRBV6-3 with TRBJ2-2; possibly TRBD1 for D (5 bases). This CDR3 has 16 amino acids. Trimming took off 0 bases at V and 4 bases at J, with 12 bases between the two ends. In germline, CDR1 is MNHEY, CDR2 SVGEGT. In DNA form, the CDR3 reads TGTGCCAGCAGTTACTCAGGCAGGGCGCGCACCGGGGAGCTGTTTTTT. Amino acid sequence: CASSYSGRARTGELFF.

There are a few counts of this clonotype. The V and J genes are TRBV7-8 and TRBJ1-4; D might be TRBD1 (5 bases). With 3 bases removed from V and 6 bases from J, the gap between germline ends came to 11 bases. The germline V gene encodes CDR1 SGHVS and CDR2 FQNEAQ. This CDR3 is 14 amino acids long. CDR3 DNA: TGTGCCAGCAGCTTCAACGTGGGGGATGAAAAACTGTTTTTT. Encoded protein: CASSFNVGDEKLFF.

This clonotype turned up a few times. The chain employs TRBV19 and TRBJ1-2; possible D gene TRBD1, 5 bases. With 0 bases removed from V and 3 bases from J, the gap between germline ends came to 11 bases. Germline V gene sequence: CDR1 LNHDA, CDR2 SQIVND (reference sequence). This CDR3 comprises 15 residues. CDR3 loop: CASSIDPGSDYGYTF. The CDR3 DNA sequence: TGTGCCAGTAGTATAGACCCAGGGTCGGACTATGGCTACACCTTC. The full variable domain, its missing parts supplied by reference TRBV19 and TRBJ1-2, is DGGITQSPKYLFRKEGQNVTLSCEQNLNHDAMYWYRQDPGQGLRLIYYSQIVNDFQKGDIAEGYSVSREKKESFPLTVTSAQKNPTAFYLCASSIDPGSDYGYTFGSGTRLTVV.

The rearrangement uses TRBV7-2 and TRBJ1-4; D uncertain. CDR3 size: 12 residues. V was cut by 2 bases and J by 7 bases, with 5 bases left in between. CDR1 and CDR2 (germline): SGHTA, FQGNSA. The CDR3: CASSLFREKLFF. CDR3 nucleotides: TGTGCCAGCAGCTTATTTCGTGAAAAACTGTTTTTT. Full variable domain (rest looked up from reference TRBV7-2 and TRBJ1-4): GAGVSQSPSNKVTEKGKDVELRCDPISGHTALYWYRQSLGQGLEFLIYFQGNSAPDKSGLPSDRFSAERTGGSVSTLTIQRTQQEDSAVYLCASSLFREKLFFGSGTQLSVL.

The rearrangement joins TRBV19 to TRBJ2-1, with a weak D call TRBD1 (5 bases). The length of the CDR3 is 15 residues. V lost 5 bases and J lost 5, with 16 bases in between. Germline assignment: CDR1 LNHDA and CDR2 SQIVND (reference sequence). The CDR3 loop is CASSVSQGFDNEQFF. The CDR3 region has the DNA TGTGCCAGTAGTGTCTCTCAGGGATTTGACAATGAGCAGTTCTTC.

V and J are TRBV4-3 and TRBJ2-3, with 11 bases fitting TRBD2. The CDR3 is 16 residues long. Per the germline V gene, CDR1 is LGHNA and CDR2 is YSLEER. The V and J ends lost 0 bases and 4 bases, in that order; junction bases with no gene match: 3. The chain's CDR3 is CASSQELAGGSDTQYF. The CDR3 region has the DNA TGCGCCAGCAGCCAAGAGCTAGCGGGAGGTTCAGATACGCAGTATTTT.

The chain carries TRBV4-3 and TRBJ1-4, with 7 bases lining up with TRBD1. V shed 1 base, J shed 5 bases, and the junction held 1 base outside the gene matches. In germline, CDR1 is LGHNA, CDR2 YSLEER. The CDR3 is made up of 14 amino acids. The CDR3 DNA reads TGCGCCAGCAGCCAAGTACAGGGGAATGAAAAACTGTTTTTT. Translation gives CASSQVQGNEKLFF.